This TCR beta chain derives from a study of cytomegalovirus exposure and HLA in healthy donors. Study-wide points: As was reported, the classifier diagnosed cytomegalovirus status with high specificity and sensitivity. A later analysis showed HLA-associated TCR beta chains outstripping equally common others in clonal expansion.

The PCR employed 60 Vbeta primers together with 13 Jbeta primers. Produced via immunoSEQ multiplex PCR; TCRdb's table is partial and in-frame only. The table includes 150,000 or so clones, approximately 71% detected once. The germline V gene encodes CDR1 LNHNV and CDR2 YYDKDF (reference sequence). The CDR3 has 18 residues. The ends were cut back, 0 bases at V and 2 bases at J, with 16 bases in the middle. This clone came up once. No antigen is known for it. Donors in the study were healthy people who gave bone marrow. The TCR originated in a man aged 30-40 years in good health and CMV-seropositive. Input material: PBMCs. This sequence joins TRBV15 and TRBJ1-4; D gene uncertain. The CDR3 nucleotides are TGTGCCACCAGCAGAGATTTACGACAAACTTCGACTAATGAAAAACTGTTTTTT. Protein product: CATSRDLRQTSTNEKLFF.